Listed here are 20 T cell receptor beta chains from one sample, sequenced in a study of radiotherapy plus CTLA-4 blockade in lung cancer. Here immunoSEQ multiplex PCR was the method, and the copy in TCRdb shows in-frame clones only, minus some. This sample has 50,000 to 60,000 clones, with around 85% found just once. Here the sequenced sample was peripheral blood, taken from a patient treated with radiotherapy plus ipilimumab. These receptors all stem from a human donor with non-small cell lung cancer who had a complete response to radiotherapy plus ipilimumab.

The chain couples TRBV18 to TRBJ2-2, with D unclear. The length of the CDR3 is 15 residues. In germline, CDR1 is KGHSH, CDR2 LQKENI. V dropped 0 bases and J dropped 6 bases, with 11 bases sitting between them. CDR3 sequence (DNA): TGTGCCAGCTCACCACCCAGTTATGTTGCCGGGGAGCTGTTTTTT. Translated, it gives CASSPPSYVAGELFF.

The chain joins TRBV19 to TRBJ2-7, with a weak D call TRBD1 (5 bases). Germline V gives CDR1 LNHDA, CDR2 SQIVND (reference sequence). CDR3 length equals 16 residues. The V end lost 2 bases, the J end lost 3 bases, and 17 bases lay between the germline ends. CDR3 protein: CASSIRFSFGHYEQYV. The CDR3 DNA sequence: TGTGCCAGTAGTATAAGGTTCAGTTTCGGACACTACGAGCAGTACGTC.

The chain recombines TRBV19 with TRBJ1-5, with D maybe TRBD1 (5 bases). This CDR3 is built from 13 residues. Germline assignment: CDR1 LNHDA and CDR2 SQIVND (reference sequence). Deletions cut 2 bases from V and 8 bases from J, with 10 bases between. Here the CDR3 DNA reads TGTGCCAGTAGTATACGGGGGTTTGAGCCCCAGCATTTT. This translates into CASSIRGFEPQHF.

This chain uses TRBV6-5 with TRBJ1-1; D is ambiguous. The germline V and J ends were trimmed by 0 bases and 0 bases, with 5 bases remaining between them. The CDR3 is 14 amino acids. CDR1 is MNHEY, CDR2 SVGAGI, per germline. CDR3 residues: CASSYSFMNTEAFF. The DNA for the CDR3 is TGTGCCAGCAGTTACTCCTTTATGAACACTGAAGCTTTCTTT.

V and J are TRBV29-1 and TRBJ1-2; 7 nucleotides match TRBD1. The germline gives CDR1 SQVTM, CDR2 ANQGSEA. The CDR3 length is 14 residues. V shed 4 bases, J shed 2 bases, and the junction held 7 bases outside the gene matches. The CDR3 spells CSVAQGTANYGYTF. The CDR3, as DNA: TGCAGCGTTGCCCAAGGGACAGCCAACTATGGCTACACCTTC.

Note on this clone: At one end the junction does not follow the germline gene, possibly because of a read error. The rearrangement joins TRBV2 to TRBJ1-1, with D tentatively TRBD1 (5 bases). CDR3 length equals 12 residues. From germline, CDR1 is SNHLY and CDR2 FYNNEI. CDR3 coding DNA: TGTGCCAGCAGTGAACGGGGGACTGAAGCTCTCTTT. It translates to CASSERGTEALF.

The count of this clone is one. This chain links TRBV19 with TRBJ2-7; 12 nucleotides match TRBD1. Germline V gives CDR1 LNHDA, CDR2 SQIVND (reference sequence). V dropped 0 bases and J dropped 4; count of bases not matched to a gene: 7. This CDR3 has 17 residues. As DNA, the CDR3 is TGTGCCAGTAGTATAGATTGGGACAGGGGGCTGCTATACGAGCAGTACGTC. It yields the protein CASSIDWDRGLLYEQYV.

The chain links TRBV7-9 to TRBJ1-3; 8 bases line up with TRBD1. The germline gives CDR1 SEHNR, CDR2 FQNEAQ (reference sequence). V dropped 5 bases and J dropped 1; count of bases not matched to a gene: 1. The CDR3 loop spans 14 amino acids. DNA of the CDR3: TGTGCCAGCAGCACAGGGGGGTCTGGAAACACCATATATTTT. Its protein is CASSTGGSGNTIYF.

Notes on this clone: At one of its ends the junction is not consistent with the germline gene, which may arise from a read error. The chain links TRBV29-1 to TRBJ1-6; 7 bases are a match to TRBD1. Germline CDR1 and CDR2: SQVTM and ANQGSEA. CDR3 size: 13 residues. In DNA, the CDR3 is TGCAGCGTGGGGGACAGCTCAAATTCACCCCTCCGCTTT. Amino acid sequence: CSVGDSSNSPLRF.

The rearrangement joins TRBV30 to TRBJ2-7; tentative D call: TRBD1 (6 bases). The V gene's germline CDR1 is GTSNPN and CDR2 SVGIG (reference sequence). V dropped 1 base and J dropped 3 bases, with 19 bases sitting between them. The CDR3 loop spans 16 amino acids. CDR3 DNA sequence: TGTGCCTGGAGTGCTACACTCGGACAGTTCATCTACGAGCAGTACTTC. This encodes CAWSATLGQFIYEQYF.

The genes are TRBV5-1 and TRBJ2-5; 11 nucleotides agree with TRBD1. The CDR3 sequence is 15 residues long. J gave up 5 bases and V 4 bases, and 7 bases lay outside the gene matches. CDR1 and CDR2 from the germline V gene are SGHRS and YFSETQ. CDR3 amino acids: CASSPGTGGGETQYF. CDR3 nucleotide sequence: TGCGCCAGCAGCCCAGGGACAGGGGGAGGGGAGACCCAGTACTTC.

The chain carries TRBV19 and TRBJ1-2; the match to TRBD1 covers 7 bases. Germline V gene lookup returns CDR1 LNHDA and CDR2 SQIVND (reference sequence). The CDR3 length is 17 residues. The ends lost 4 bases at V and 3 bases at J; junction bases unmatched: 14. The CDR3 DNA reads TGTGCCAGTAGTAGTACCGGGACAGATCTTCTTGACTATGGCTACACCTTC. Its protein is CASSSTGTDLLDYGYTF.

V is TRBV4-3 and J is TRBJ1-2; D is undetermined. Between the trimmed V and J ends, which lost 1 base and 8 bases, there was a span of 17 bases. The CDR3 length is 15 residues. CDR1 is LGHNA and CDR2 is YSLEER in the germline V gene. The CDR3 DNA is TGCGCCAGCAGCCAAGTAGGAGGGAAATTAGAGGGCTACACCTTC. Its protein is CASSQVGGKLEGYTF.

V is TRBV27 and J is TRBJ1-2; D is perhaps TRBD1 (6 bases). This CDR3 spans 13 amino acids. CDR1 is MNHEY, CDR2 SMNVEV, per germline (reference sequence). Between the trimmed V and J ends, which lost 6 bases and 7 bases, there was a span of 15 bases. The chain's CDR3 is CASRPQGGGGYTF. In DNA form, the CDR3 reads TGTGCCAGCAGGCCCCAGGGAGGGGGTGGCTACACCTTC.

The CDR3 loop is CATHPQGHTGELFF. CDR3 sequence (DNA): TGTGCCACCCACCCGCAGGGTCACACCGGGGAGCTGTTTTTT. The gene calls are TRBV10-3 and TRBJ2-2; D is possibly TRBD1 (5 bases). The CDR3 has 14 residues. Trimming shortened V by 10 bases and J by 3 bases, and 15 bases separated the two germline ends. Germline CDR1 reads ENHRY; CDR2 reads SYGVKD.

The CDR3 nucleotides read TGCAGCGTTGTGACTAAGCGGACCCAGGAAGCTTTCTTT. Encoded protein: CSVVTKRTQEAFF. The V and J genes are TRBV29-1 and TRBJ1-1; no clear D gene. Germline assignment: CDR1 SQVTM and CDR2 ANQGSEA. The CDR3 has 13 residues. Trimming removed 4 bases at V and 8 bases at J, with 17 bases between.

The V gene is TRBV29-1, the J gene TRBJ2-1; D possibly corresponds to TRBD1 (5 bases). Germline V CDR1 and CDR2: SQVTM, ANQGSEA. The CDR3 totals 14 residues. The V and J ends lost 5 bases and 0 bases respectively, with 11 bases between them. CDR3 amino acids: CSVSDRSSYNEQFF. The CDR3, as DNA: TGCAGCGTTTCCGACAGAAGCTCCTACAATGAGCAGTTCTTC.

The gene calls are TRBV7-2 and TRBJ2-7, with 12 bases matching TRBD2. The CDR3 totals 16 residues. CDR1 and CDR2 (germline): SGHTA, FQGNSA. The junction had 6 bases not matched to a gene; V was cut back by 2 bases and J by 4 bases. This chain's CDR3 is CASSLTSGGPGYEQYF. The DNA for the CDR3 is TGTGCCAGCAGCTTAACTAGCGGGGGGCCCGGGTACGAGCAGTACTTC.

This clone was picked up a small number of times. A read error may account for a junction end that differs from germline. The chain couples TRBV7-9 to TRBJ1-4; the D is unclear. From germline, CDR1 is SEHNR and CDR2 FQNEAQ (reference sequence). This CDR3 is 14 amino acids long. The CDR3 DNA reads as TGTGCCAGCAGCCCTTTCCTCAAACAGCCGATTGAGATTTTT. Translating gives CASSPFLKQPIEIF.

The CDR3 nucleotides read TGCGCCAGCAGTGAGCCGGGGTCCGGGCTGGGTGAAGCTTTCTTT. It translates to CASSEPGSGLGEAFF. The chain is built from TRBV10-1 and TRBJ1-1; D not certain. This CDR3 has 15 amino acids. The ends were cut back, 2 bases at V and 7 bases at J, with 17 bases in the middle. CDR1 is WNHNN, CDR2 SYGVQD, per germline (reference sequence).